The 27 T cell receptor beta chains presented below share a single source sample, sequenced in a study of post-analysis software for immune sequencing data. No cognate antigen is known for these TCRs. Regarding the study as a whole: In patients, TRBV5-6, TRBV5-1 and TRBV20-1 belonged to roughly five TRBV segments found more frequently than in controls.

The TCR beta cDNA libraries carried unique molecular identifiers. TCRdb used MiXCR to reprocess the PCR reads, holding one entry per CDR3 protein. The table lists around 180,000 distinct CDR3 sequences, around 28% of them singletons. The material sequenced was blood. Source of these receptors: a girl aged 10 to 17 with multiple sclerosis.

The chain recombines TRBV11-2 with TRBJ2-3; TRBD2 matches 8 bases. Germline V gene lookup returns CDR1 SGHAT and CDR2 FQNNGV. V was pared by 3 bases and J by 1 base, with 3 bases of the junction left unmatched. The CDR3 runs to 15 residues. This CDR3 reads CASSFGAGGTDTQYF. Here the CDR3 DNA reads TGTGCCAGCAGCTTCGGAGCGGGGGGCACAGATACGCAGTATTTT.

About this clonotype: A much larger clone differs from this one at a single base, so this may be a read error. This chain links TRBV27 with TRBJ2-1, with 9 bases matching TRBD2. Trimming cost V 3 bases and J 8 bases; bases outside gene matches: 8. The CDR3 has 15 amino acids. Germline CDR1 and CDR2: MNHEY and SMNVEV (reference sequence). The CDR3 spells CASSFLSGSPDEQFF. The CDR3 DNA is TGTGCCAGCAGTTTCCTTAGCGGGAGTCCCGATGAGCAGTTCTTC.

In this sample, this clonotype turned up a few times. The chain joins TRBV5-1 to TRBJ2-1, with 10 bases aligning to TRBD2. With 5 bases clipped from V and 8 bases from J, the junction kept 7 bases outside the gene matches. The germline CDR1 and CDR2 sequences are SGHRS and YFSETQ. The CDR3 length is 14 residues. The CDR3 DNA is TGCGCCAGCAGGCCACTAGCGGGGATCGATGAGCAGTTCTTC. Translating gives CASRPLAGIDEQFF.

J is TRBJ1-4 and V is TRBV5-6, with 7 bases identical to TRBD1. With V trimmed by 5 bases and J by 12 bases, 4 bases remained unmatched. The CDR3 is 11 residues long. Germline CDR1 and CDR2: SGHDT and YYEEEE. The CDR3 DNA reads as TGTGCCAGCAGTCGGACAGGCCAACTGTTTTTT. Translating gives CASSRTGQLFF.

This rearrangement joins TRBV7-2 to TRBJ2-1; 7 positions agree with TRBD2. The trim removed 1 base at V and 8 bases at J, leaving 8 bases unmatched. Germline V lookup: CDR1 SGHTA, CDR2 FQGNSA. This CDR3 has 15 residues. DNA of the CDR3: TGTGCCAGCAGCTTAGTTGGCGGGAGTTGCGATGAGCAGTTCTTC. Its translation is CASSLVGGSCDEQFF.

The rearrangement links TRBV7-9 to TRBJ2-3, with D perhaps TRBD2 (5 bases). The CDR3 sequence is 15 residues long. From germline, CDR1 is SEHNR and CDR2 FQNEAQ (reference sequence). Between the trimmed V and J ends, which lost 1 base and 2 bases, there was a span of 10 bases. In nucleotides, the CDR3 is TGTGCCAGCAGCTTAGGAACCGGACTCACAGATACGCAGTATTTT. It yields the protein CASSLGTGLTDTQYF.

The J gene is TRBJ1-1, the V gene TRBV7-9; D gene uncertain. This CDR3 region has 13 residues. The V gene's germline CDR1 is SEHNR and CDR2 FQNEAQ (reference sequence). Trimming stripped 3 bases from V and 2 bases from J, with 7 bases between. CDR3 region: CASSLDENTEAFF. The CDR3 nucleotides are TGTGCCAGCAGCTTGGACGAAAACACTGAAGCTTTCTTT.

The chain combines TRBV5-5 with TRBJ2-7; D is undetermined. The CDR3 runs 13 residues. The germline gives CDR1 SGHKS, CDR2 YYEKEE (reference sequence). Trimming took 1 base from V and 3 from J, leaving 8 bases between them. The CDR3 coding sequence is TGTGCCAGCAGCTTGTTTCTTATCTACGAGCAGTACTTC. Translation gives CASSLFLIYEQYF.

This clonotype was found a few times. The rearrangement links TRBV11-2 to TRBJ1-1, with D tentatively TRBD1 (5 bases). The germline V gene has CDR1 SGHAT and CDR2 FQNNGV. The CDR3 contains 15 residues. The V gene lost 8 bases and the J gene lost 6 bases, with 22 bases spanning the gap. As DNA, the CDR3 is TGTGCCAGCGGAGGCGTGGCCCCACAGGAGCCTGAAGCTTTCTTT. Its translation: CASGGVAPQEPEAFF. The variable domain in full, with the rest retrieved from reference TRBV11-2 and TRBJ1-1, is EAGVAQSPRYKIIEKRQSVAFWCNPISGHATLYWYQQILGQGPKLLIQFQNNGVVDDSQLPKDRFSAERLKGVDSTLKIQPAKLEDSAVYLCASGGVAPQEPEAFFGQGTRLTVV.

This chain uses TRBV6-6 with TRBJ1-2; 9 bases align to TRBD1. CDR3 size: 16 residues. CDR1 and CDR2 (germline): MNHNY, SVGAGI (reference sequence). V lost 8 bases and J lost 8; bases outside the gene matches: 18. This CDR3 is CASFGLEDRGRPGYTF. CDR3 coding DNA: TGTGCCAGCTTCGGTCTGGAGGACAGGGGAAGGCCGGGCTACACCTTC.

Worth noting for this clonotype: A much larger clonotype is one base distant, so this may be a read error. The CDR3 sequence is CASSLRLADNEQYF. In DNA form, the CDR3 reads TGTGCCAGCAGTTTAAGGCTAGCGGACAATGAGCAGTACTTC. The genes are TRBV12-3 or TRBV12-4 and TRBJ2-5; 7 bases map to TRBD2. J was trimmed by 11 bases and V by 2 bases; bases with no gene match: 11. This CDR3 spans 14 amino acids.

With respect to this clonotype: This may be a read error: a much more frequent sequence differs by one nucleotide. The rearrangement joins TRBV12-3 or TRBV12-4 to TRBJ2-3, with D unresolved. The CDR3 loop spans 13 amino acids. The CDR3 spells CANSLPLEDTQYF. CDR3 sequence (DNA): TGTGCCAACAGTTTACCGCTCGAGGATACGCAGTATTTT.

This clonotype was observed a handful of times. The rearrangement links TRBV12-3 or TRBV12-4 to TRBJ2-3; 9 positions match TRBD2. The CDR3 spans 15 residues. Trimming at V came to 3 bases and at J to 6 bases, leaving 7 bases not matched to a gene. CDR3 amino acids: CASSFRVAGEDTQYF. The CDR3 bases are TGTGCCAGCAGTTTTAGGGTAGCGGGAGAGGATACGCAGTATTTT.

This clonotype was counted at least ten times. The CDR3 sequence is CSASASAETQYF. CDR3 nucleotide sequence: TGCAGTGCTTCGGCTAGCGCAGAGACCCAGTACTTC. V gene TRBV20-1 combines with J gene TRBJ2-5; weak D call: TRBD2 (6 bases). The V end lost 5 bases, the J end lost 4 bases, and 11 bases lay between the germline ends. CDR1 DFQATT and CDR2 SNEGSKA come from the germline V gene (reference sequence). This CDR3 has 12 amino acids.

In DNA form, the CDR3 reads TGCGCCAGCAGCCTTCAGTTCCATGATCTGACACCTTCCTACGAGCAGTACTTC. Translation: CASSLQFHDLTPSYEQYF. This chain uses TRBV5-1 with TRBJ2-7; D uncertain. Germline assignment: CDR1 SGHRS and CDR2 YFSETQ. The CDR3 loop spans 18 amino acids. Deletions cut 4 bases from V and 1 base from J, with 24 bases between.

This clonotype was seen ten or more times. This chain links TRBV20-1 with TRBJ2-3; D gene ambiguous. Germline CDR1 is DFQATT and CDR2 is SNEGSKA (reference sequence). The CDR3 consists of 11 residues. Trimming shortened V by 0 bases and J by 11 bases, and 9 bases separated the two germline ends. CDR3 sequence reads: CSAREADLQYF. Here the CDR3 DNA reads TGCAGTGCTAGAGAGGCAGACTTGCAGTATTTT.

This clonotype was counted many times. V usage is TRBV12-3 or TRBV12-4 and J usage is TRBJ2-5; D gene uncertain. The length of the CDR3 is 17 residues. Trimming took off 5 bases at V and 3 bases at J, with 22 bases between the two ends. The DNA for the CDR3 is TGTGCCAGCAGTACTGGCAGCGTTCGGACCCCCAAAGAGACCCAGTACTTC. It translates to CASSTGSVRTPKETQYF.

This clonotype has a handful of counts. The rearrangement uses TRBV12-3 or TRBV12-4 and TRBJ1-5; 11 bases agree with TRBD1. The CDR3 extends over 14 amino acids. The J segment lost 8 bases and the V segment lost 6 bases, leaving 6 bases of the junction unmatched. DNA of the CDR3: TGTGCCAGCAGCAAGGGACAGGGGGTTAAGCCCCAGCATTTT. Amino acid sequence: CASSKGQGVKPQHF.

CDR3 sequence: CSAPSSTGKYGYTF. CDR3 in DNA: TGCAGTGCCCCATCCTCGACAGGGAAGTATGGCTACACCTTC. The J gene is TRBJ1-2, the V gene TRBV20-1; 7 bases match TRBD1. CDR1 is DFQATT, CDR2 SNEGSKA, per germline (reference sequence). This CDR3 spans 14 amino acids. V trimming: 6 bases; J trimming: 5 bases; junction bases outside the gene matches: 12.

This clonotype was recorded at least ten times. The V gene is TRBV5-1, the J gene TRBJ1-6, with a tentative D call TRBD1 (5 bases). The CDR3 has 14 residues. V lost 1 base and J 6 bases, leaving 8 bases between the germline ends. Germline values: CDR1 SGHRS, CDR2 YFSETQ. The CDR3 reads CASSLPGTNSPLHF. The CDR3 DNA reads TGCGCCAGCAGCTTGCCAGGGACTAATTCACCCCTCCACTTT. The full variable domain, completed using reference TRBV5-1 and TRBJ1-6, is KAGVTQTPRYLIKTRGQQVTLSCSPISGHRSVSWYQQTPGQGLQFLFEYFSETQRNKGNFPGRFSGRQFSNSRSEMNVSTLELGDSALYLCASSLPGTNSPLHFGNGTRLTVT.

The chain employs TRBV27 and TRBJ1-5; D is perhaps TRBD1 (6 bases). CDR3 length: 15 amino acids. In germline, CDR1 is MNHEY, CDR2 SMNVEV (reference sequence). V dropped 5 bases and J dropped 8 bases, with 19 bases sitting between them. CDR3 protein: CASSPGNRVLEPQHF. The CDR3 DNA follows: TGTGCCAGCAGTCCTGGAAACAGGGTCCTGGAGCCCCAGCATTTT.

The chain links TRBV12-3 or TRBV12-4 to TRBJ1-5; D is unclear. The CDR3 consists of 14 residues. Trimming cost V 3 bases and J 3 bases, with 9 bases left between them. The CDR3 loop reads CASSLASNNQPQHF. The CDR3 DNA follows: TGTGCCAGCAGTTTGGCGAGTAACAATCAGCCCCAGCATTTT.

The chain has TRBV9 and TRBJ1-1, with a possible D match to TRBD1 (6 bases). The CDR3 is 14 amino acids. Germline V lookup: CDR1 SGDLS, CDR2 YYNGEE. Trimming removed 7 bases at V and 3 bases at J, with 16 bases between. The CDR3 coding sequence is TGTGCCAGCGCCGGGACAAGGGGGGACACTGAAGCTTTCTTT. Encoded protein: CASAGTRGDTEAFF.

The rearrangement joins TRBV7-9 to TRBJ1-1; D remains unclear. Germline values: CDR1 SEHNR, CDR2 FQNEAQ (reference sequence). The CDR3 runs to 12 residues. V gave up 8 bases and J gave up 10 bases, with 17 bases separating them. The CDR3 loop reads CASAVDGGTAFF. The CDR3 DNA sequence: TGTGCCAGCGCCGTGGACGGAGGTACAGCTTTCTTT.

This clonotype was observed once. The chain is built from TRBV7-8 and TRBJ2-1; no reliable D call. Trimming cost V 1 base and J 10 bases, with 11 bases left between them. Germline V gene sequence: CDR1 SGHVS, CDR2 FQNEAQ. CDR3 length: 13 residues. The CDR3 nucleotides read TGTGCCAGCAGCTTAGATATAGACTGCGAGCAGTTCTTC. This gives the protein CASSLDIDCEQFF. The entire variable domain, with the rest obtained from reference TRBV7-8 and TRBJ2-1, is as follows: GAGVSQSPRYKVAKRGQDVALRCDPISGHVSLFWYQQALGQGPEFLTYFQNEAQLDKSGLPSDRFFAERPEGSVSTLKIQRTQQEDSAVYLCASSLDIDCEQFFGPGTRLTVL.

The count of this clonotype is one. The gene calls are TRBV7-2 and TRBJ2-5; perhaps TRBD2 as D (6 bases). V lost 4 bases and J 9 bases, leaving 12 bases between the germline ends. Germline loops: CDR1 SGHTA, CDR2 FQGNSA. The CDR3 spans 12 residues. The CDR3 DNA reads TGTGCCAGCAGCTCCCAGAGGGAGGCCCAGTACTTC. This sequence encodes CASSSQREAQYF.

This chain connects TRBV20-1 to TRBJ2-1; 7 nucleotides align to TRBD2. Germline CDR1 reads DFQATT; CDR2 reads SNEGSKA (reference sequence). This CDR3 is 13 amino acids long. J gave up 4 bases and V 5 bases, and 5 bases lay outside the gene matches. The CDR3 sequence: CSALADEYNEQFF. In DNA, the CDR3 is TGCAGTGCTCTAGCGGACGAGTACAATGAGCAGTTCTTC.